This paragraph reports one T cell receptor beta chain. The data derive from a study of long-term antiretroviral therapy in people with HIV. The immunoSEQ assay was v3.0, run at survey level. Libraries were prepared by immunoSEQ multiplex PCR; TCRdb keeps only in-frame clonotypes and omits some of them. This table has 30,000 to 50,000 clones, about 86% appearing once. There are 11 residues in the CDR3. After removal of 4 bases from V and 9 bases from J, the junction contained 2 bases not matched to a gene. Germline V gives CDR1 SGHTA, CDR2 FQGNSA. The clonotype originates from a woman in her forties or fifties with HIV. The rearrangement links TRBV7-2 to TRBJ2-5; 7 nucleotides line up with TRBD1. This specimen consisted of unsorted PBMCs, obtained 1.2 years after starting antiretroviral therapy. The CDR3 coding sequence is TGTGCCAGCAGCTCAGGGGGAGCCCAGTACTTC. This encodes CASSSGGAQYF.